Reported below is one T cell receptor (beta chain). Its antigen is currently unknown. This CDR3 is also generated by other DNA sequences in the sample. Patients were ineligible given autoimmune disease history or systemic immunosuppression. The data belong to a study of OX40 agonist ivuxolimab in advanced cancers. Study overall: Intravenous ivuxolimab was administered to patients every 2 weeks at 0.01 to 10 mg/kg. Whole-study findings and limits: CD4+ and CD8+ blood T cells expanded clonally by week 6 at 0.1 to 3.0 mg/kg. Low levels of normalized T-cell clonal expansion also appeared in some nonresponders.

Sequencing was performed with immunoSEQ multiplex PCR; in TCRdb, only in-frame clones are kept and a portion is missing. The data show approximately 100,000 clones, around 85% seen once. V gave up 4 bases and J gave up 6 bases, with 7 bases separating them. Looked up from germline, CDR1 is DFQATT and CDR2 is SNEGSKA (reference sequence). This CDR3 has 11 residues. Specimen: CD4+ or CD8+ T cells sorted from blood, collected in a trial of the OX40 agonist ivuxolimab. V and J are TRBV20-1 and TRBJ2-1, with a tentative D call TRBD2 (6 bases). This TCR came from an adult with an advanced solid tumor such as melanoma, head and neck, liver or kidney cancer. The chain's CDR3 is CSAMTSNEQFF. DNA for the CDR3: TGCAGTGCTATGACTAGCAATGAGCAGTTCTTC.